The 6 T cell receptor beta chains below were found in one sample sequenced in a study of regulatory T cells in long-lasting Graves disease. TCR beta libraries were built with iRepertoire HTBI primers and Arm-PCR of CDR3 regions. Using its own MiXCR run on the multiplex PCR reads, TCRdb lists one record per CDR3 protein. The sample has 250,000 or so distinct CDR3 sequences, 20% to 25% seen once. Stated time point: newly diagnosed GD, antithyroid drugs for less than 3 months. The TCR library used RNA extracted from PBMCs. The specimen comprised peripheral blood mononuclear cells (PBMCs), sampled at new diagnosis, from a patient treated with antithyroid drugs. These receptors originate from a female donor with Graves disease.

This chain connects TRBV5-1 to TRBJ1-6; tentatively, D is TRBD1 (5 bases). The CDR3 is 16 residues long. V dropped 4 bases and J dropped 7 bases, with 18 bases sitting between them. The germline gives CDR1 SGHRS, CDR2 YFSETQ. CDR3 coding DNA: TGCGCCAGCAGCCCGGCGGGGGTAGGGTTAAATTCACCCCTCCACTTT. Translated, it gives CASSPAGVGLNSPLHF.

The chain combines TRBV19 with TRBJ2-3; 9 nucleotides match TRBD1. Germline CDR1 reads LNHDA; CDR2 reads SQIVND (reference sequence). The V segment lost 3 bases and the J segment 4 bases; nucleotides outside the gene matches: 14. The CDR3 has 18 residues. CDR3 DNA sequence: TGTGCCAGTAGTATGGAAATGTCCGGGACAGGGAGGGCAGATACGCAGTATTTT. It translates to CASSMEMSGTGRADTQYF.

This clonotype has at least ten counts. V and J are TRBV28 and TRBJ1-1; 7 bases map to TRBD1. The CDR3 is 14 residues long. The V segment lost 5 bases and the J segment 5 bases; nucleotides outside the gene matches: 8. Germline CDR1 reads MDHEN; CDR2 reads SYDVKM. Here the CDR3 DNA reads TGTGCCAGCAGTCCCAGACAGGGTCGGACTGAAGCTTTCTTT. It translates to CASSPRQGRTEAFF.

The sample holds a few counts of this clonotype. A read error may produce the germline difference seen at one junction end. The rearrangement links TRBV19 to TRBJ2-2; perhaps TRBD2 as D (5 bases). Per the germline V gene, CDR1 is LNHDA and CDR2 is SQIVND (reference sequence). The CDR3 covers 10 residues. The CDR3 here is CASSSGEPFF. The CDR3 DNA reads as TGTGCCAGTTCATCCGGGGAGCCGTTTTTT.

Only a few counts were recorded for this clonotype. A read error may explain this, as a much larger clone is one base away. The chain is built from TRBV7-2 and TRBJ1-4; D is ambiguous. The CDR3 runs 13 residues. CDR1 is SGHTA, CDR2 FQGNSA, per germline. The CDR3 DNA sequence: TGTGCCGGCAGCTACGGGTCTAATGAAAAACTGTTTTTT. The encoded protein is CAGSYGSNEKLFF.

Of note for this clonotype: A read error is the likely source, as a far larger clone sits one nucleotide away. This CDR3 is CASSPGLTMDTQYF. Here the CDR3 DNA reads TGTGCCAGCAGCCCGGGCCTGACCATGGATACGCAGTATTTT. The chain uses TRBV6-5 and TRBJ2-3; no clear D gene. V was shortened by 6 bases and J by 6 bases, with 16 bases between the two germline ends. Germline V gene lookup returns CDR1 MNHEY and CDR2 SVGAGI. The CDR3 is made up of 14 amino acids.